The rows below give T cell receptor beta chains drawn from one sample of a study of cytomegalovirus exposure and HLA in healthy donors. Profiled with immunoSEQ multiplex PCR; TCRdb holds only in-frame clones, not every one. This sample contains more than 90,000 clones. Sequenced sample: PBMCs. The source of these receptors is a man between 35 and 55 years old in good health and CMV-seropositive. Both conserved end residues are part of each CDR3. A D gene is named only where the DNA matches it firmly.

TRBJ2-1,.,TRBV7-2,CASSSAGFEQFF,TGTGCCAGCAGCTCCGCAGGGTTTGAGCAGTTCTTC
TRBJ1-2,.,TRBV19,CASRGQGNSRTGYTF,TGTGCCAGTAGAGGGCAGGGAAATAGTAGGACTGGCTACACCTTC
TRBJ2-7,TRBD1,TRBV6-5,CASSDSGTEAYEQYF,TGTGCCAGCAGCGATTCCGGGACAGAAGCCTACGAGCAGTACTTC
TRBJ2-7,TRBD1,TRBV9,CASSLGQGSYEQYF,TGTGCCAGCAGCTTGGGACAGGGCTCCTACGAGCAGTACTTC
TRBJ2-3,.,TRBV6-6,CASSHRTTGDTQYF,TGTGCCAGCAGCCATCGCACCACAGGGGATACGCAGTATTTT
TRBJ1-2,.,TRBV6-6,CASSTQGANYGYTF,TGTGCCAGCAGTACACAGGGAGCTAACTATGGCTACACCTTC
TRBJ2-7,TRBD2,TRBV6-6,CASGSGGSSYEQYF,TGTGCCAGCGGCAGCGGGGGCAGCTCCTACGAGCAGTACTTC
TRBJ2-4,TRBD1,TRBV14,CASSSDREVGNIQYF,TGTGCCAGCAGCTCTGACAGGGAAGTTGGTAACATTCAGTACTTC
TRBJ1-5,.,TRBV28,CASRTPAASNQPQHF,TGTGCCAGCAGAACCCCAGCGGCTAGCAATCAGCCCCAGCATTTT
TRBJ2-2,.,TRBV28,CASSPGGTGVEELFF,TGTGCCAGCAGTCCCGGGGGTACGGGGGTGGAGGAGCTGTTTTTT
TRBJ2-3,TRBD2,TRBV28,CASSYLSAGGPLDTQYF,TGTGCCAGCAGCTACCTGAGTGCGGGAGGGCCCTTAGATACGCAGTATTTT
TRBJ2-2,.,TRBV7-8,CASSLGRAGPGELFF,TGTGCCAGCAGCTTAGGAAGGGCGGGACCCGGGGAGCTGTTTTTT
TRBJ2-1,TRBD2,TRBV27,CASSQTGGLAGLGQFF,TGTGCCAGCAGCCAAACAGGAGGACTAGCGGGATTAGGACAGTTCTTC
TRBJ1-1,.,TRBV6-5,CASSDDSGGTEAFF,TGTGCCAGCAGCGACGACAGCGGGGGAACTGAAGCTTTCTTT
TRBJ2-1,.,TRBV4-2,CASSQDRSSVYNEQFF,TGTGCCAGCAGCCAAGATCGGTCTAGCGTCTACAATGAGCAGTTCTTC
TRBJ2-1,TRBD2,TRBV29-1,CSVEGASSGRSSYNEQFF,TGCAGCGTTGAAGGTGCGTCTAGCGGGAGGAGCTCCTACAATGAGCAGTTCTTC
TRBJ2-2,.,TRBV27,CASSLLGQQNTGELFF,TGTGCCAGCAGTCTCCTAGGACAACAGAACACCGGGGAGCTGTTTTTT
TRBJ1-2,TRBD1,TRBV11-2,CASSPGQGPYGYTF,TGTGCCAGCAGCCCAGGACAGGGACCCTATGGCTACACCTTC
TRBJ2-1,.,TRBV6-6,CASSYITSSNEQFF,TGTGCCAGCAGTTACATCACCAGTTCAAATGAGCAGTTCTTC
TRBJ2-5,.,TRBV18,CASSPTSARKTQYF,TGTGCCAGCTCACCAACTTCGGCTAGAAAGACCCAGTACTTC
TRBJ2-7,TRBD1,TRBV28,CASSFGRGRNEQYF,TGTGCCAGCAGTTTTGGCAGGGGGCGCAACGAGCAGTACTTC
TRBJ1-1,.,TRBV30,CAWRGLRVGGDTEAFF,TGTGCCTGGAGGGGCCTACGGGTGGGAGGGGACACTGAAGCTTTCTTT
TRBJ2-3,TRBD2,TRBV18,CASSPTAGTSGSEDTQYF,TGTGCCAGCTCACCCACAGCCGGGACTAGCGGGAGTGAAGATACGCAGTATTTT
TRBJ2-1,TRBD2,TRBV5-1,CASSYRREGNEQFF,TGCGCCAGCAGCTACAGGCGGGAGGGCAATGAGCAGTTCTTC
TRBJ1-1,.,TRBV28,CASSHEPLAFF,TGTGCCAGCAGCCATGAGCCTCTGGCTTTCTTT